One and the same sample provided the 27 T cell receptor beta chains below, sequenced in a study of blood T cell repertoires in COVID-19. Repertoires were generated with immunoSEQ multiplex PCR, while TCRdb's copy carries only in-frame clones and drops some. The repertoire has about 34,000 clones, 88% of them found once; the top ten carry 14%. Sequenced input: peripheral blood. All receptors come from a human donor with active COVID-19. The donor label of this sample is uncertain.

The gene calls are TRBV12-3 or TRBV12-4 and TRBJ1-1; D is unresolved. V lost 7 bases and J 1 base, leaving 10 bases between the germline ends. This CDR3 comprises 13 residues. The CDR3 DNA reads as TGTGCCAGCACCAGATCGGGGAACACTGAAGCTTTCTTT. Its translation: CASTRSGNTEAFF.

J is TRBJ1-2 and V is TRBV29-1, with 9 nucleotides matching TRBD1. The CDR3 spans 16 residues. V shed 3 bases and J 6 bases; nucleotides not matched to a gene: 14. In germline, CDR1 is SQVTM, CDR2 ANQGSEA. The CDR3 coding sequence is TGCAGCGTTGAGGAGCCGGGACAGGGTCTGTTTAATGGCTACACCTTC. This gives the protein CSVEEPGQGLFNGYTF.

The chain recombines TRBV7-8 with TRBJ2-3, with D tentatively TRBD2 (5 bases). V was trimmed by 2 bases and J by 4 bases, leaving 19 bases between them. The CDR3 consists of 17 residues. Germline values: CDR1 SGHVS, CDR2 FQNEAQ. The CDR3 is CASSLQSGRGAADTQYF. In DNA, the CDR3 is TGTGCCAGCAGCTTACAATCAGGTCGGGGAGCGGCAGATACGCAGTATTTT.

The chain employs TRBV18 and TRBJ2-3; TRBD1 is a possible D gene (7 bases). The CDR3 is 18 residues long. Germline assignment: CDR1 KGHSH and CDR2 LQKENI. The V gene lost 0 bases and the J gene lost 0 bases, with 16 bases spanning the gap. CDR3 sequence (DNA): TGTGCCAGCTCACCACCGGGAGGTGGGACAGCTAGCACAGATACGCAGTATTTT. Its translation is CASSPPGGGTASTDTQYF.

This chain joins TRBV6-6 and TRBJ2-2, with TRBD1 matching 7 bases. Trimming at V came to 5 bases and at J to 2 bases, leaving 5 bases not matched to a gene. CDR3 length equals 15 residues. The germline V gene encodes CDR1 MNHNY and CDR2 SVGAGI (reference sequence). The CDR3 loop reads CASSEGQINTGELFF. The CDR3 DNA reads as TGTGCCAGCAGTGAGGGACAGATTAACACCGGGGAGCTGTTTTTT.

This clone was seen a single time. V gene TRBV7-9 combines with J gene TRBJ1-5; D call uncertain. V lost 2 bases to trimming and J lost 1 base, with 3 bases between them. Per the germline V gene, CDR1 is SEHNR and CDR2 is FQNEAQ (reference sequence). The length of the CDR3 is 13 residues. The CDR3 loop is CASSLSSNQPQHF. CDR3 sequence (DNA): TGTGCCAGCAGCTTATCGAGCAATCAGCCCCAGCATTTT.

A single count supports this clone. This rearrangement joins TRBV5-1 to TRBJ2-3; 13 positions agree with TRBD2. CDR1 SGHRS and CDR2 YFSETQ come from the germline V gene. The ends lost 0 bases at V and 5 bases at J; junction bases unmatched: 3. This CDR3 spans 16 amino acids. The CDR3 here is CASSLGLAGGEDTQYF. The CDR3 nucleotides are TGCGCCAGCAGCTTGGGACTAGCGGGGGGAGAAGATACGCAGTATTTT.

The chain employs TRBV19 and TRBJ2-3; TRBD2 matches at 14 bases. The ends lost 5 bases at V and 7 bases at J; junction bases unmatched: 11. This CDR3 is 17 amino acids long. From germline, CDR1 is LNHDA and CDR2 SQIVND (reference sequence). The CDR3 nucleotides read TGTGCCAGTAGTCCTGGACTAGCGGGGGGCCGGTCAAATACGCAGTATTTT. It codes for CASSPGLAGGRSNTQYF.

The V call is TRBV10-3, the J call TRBJ2-2; D call uncertain. Germline CDR1 and CDR2: ENHRY and SYGVKD. V gave up 3 bases and J gave up 1 base, with 3 bases separating them. CDR3 length: 13 residues. The CDR3 coding sequence is TGTGCCATCAGTGAACAGAACACCGGGGAGCTGTTTTTT. As protein: CAISEQNTGELFF.

V and J are TRBV6-5 and TRBJ2-2; D may be TRBD1 (6 bases). The CDR3 is 14 amino acids. Per germline, CDR1 MNHEY and CDR2 SVGAGI. Trimming pared 7 bases from V and 3 bases from J, leaving 12 bases between. The CDR3 DNA reads as TGTGCCAGCATCAGGGGATCGGACACCGGGGAGCTGTTTTTT. It encodes CASIRGSDTGELFF.

This chain joins TRBV6-6 and TRBJ1-1; D call uncertain. Germline V gene sequence: CDR1 MNHNY, CDR2 SVGAGI (reference sequence). Trimming cost V 6 bases and J 5 bases, with 16 bases left between them. The CDR3 extends over 14 amino acids. The CDR3 protein is CASSRIGGRTEAFF. The CDR3 bases are TGTGCCAGCAGCCGGATTGGAGGGAGGACTGAAGCTTTCTTT.

The chain uses TRBV4-1 and TRBJ1-2, with D possibly matching TRBD1 (5 bases). Germline-derived CDR1 and CDR2 are MGHRA and YSYEKL. The CDR3 contains 15 residues. V dropped 2 bases and J dropped 0 bases, with 10 bases sitting between them. This CDR3 reads CASSQRGGTNYGYTF. The CDR3 bases are TGCGCCAGCAGCCAAAGGGGCGGAACTAACTATGGCTACACCTTC.

The V and J genes are TRBV7-9 and TRBJ2-7; 7 nucleotides align to TRBD1. V was clipped by 8 bases and J by 4 bases; unmatched bases: 11. Germline CDR1 reads SEHNR; CDR2 reads FQNEAQ (reference sequence). The CDR3 extends over 14 amino acids. CDR3 loop: CASYKTGRGYEQYF. CDR3 nucleotide sequence: TGTGCCAGCTACAAGACAGGGAGAGGTTACGAGCAGTACTTC.

The chain combines TRBV9 with TRBJ2-1; tentatively, D is TRBD1 (5 bases). CDR1 and CDR2 from the germline V gene are SGDLS and YYNGEE. There are 14 residues in the CDR3. Between the trimmed V and J ends, which lost 0 bases and 5 bases, there was a span of 9 bases. The CDR3 DNA follows: TGTGCCAGCAGCGTAGAGGTCAGGGACAATGAGCAGTTCTTC. This translates into CASSVEVRDNEQFF.

This rearrangement joins TRBV4-1 to TRBJ1-2, with TRBD1 identical over 7 bases. CDR1 and CDR2 (germline): MGHRA, YSYEKL. This CDR3 is 16 amino acids long. J gave up 7 bases and V 1 base, and 12 bases lay outside the gene matches. Here the CDR3 reads CASSQGFTGVASGYTF. The CDR3 coding sequence is TGCGCCAGCAGCCAAGGGTTCACAGGGGTGGCGAGTGGCTACACCTTC.

This clone has more than one count but fewer than ten. The V and J genes are TRBV7-9 and TRBJ2-3; D call uncertain. Germline CDR1 SEHNR, CDR2 FQNEAQ (reference sequence). V was shortened by 2 bases and J by 1 base, with 10 bases between the two germline ends. The CDR3 runs to 15 residues. The CDR3 nucleotides read TGTGCCAGCAGCTTATCCCGCCGCGGCACAGATACGCAGTATTTT. It specifies CASSLSRRGTDTQYF.

The V call is TRBV18, the J call TRBJ2-7, with D possibly matching TRBD1 (6 bases). The CDR3 has 15 amino acids. Trimming left V 9 bases short and J 6 bases short, with 24 bases between. From germline, CDR1 is KGHSH and CDR2 LQKENI. CDR3 in DNA: TGTGCCAGTTCCCACCGGACGCAGGGGCAGGTCGAGCAGTACTTC. Translation gives CASSHRTQGQVEQYF.

The chain is built from TRBV7-2 and TRBJ1-1; possibly TRBD1 for D (5 bases). V lost 5 bases to trimming and J lost 5 bases, with 18 bases between them. The CDR3 totals 15 residues. Germline V CDR1 and CDR2: SGHTA, FQGNSA. The CDR3 is CASSPGYRTRTEAFF. The CDR3 nucleotides are TGTGCCAGCAGCCCCGGGTACAGGACGAGGACTGAAGCTTTCTTT.

J is TRBJ1-6 and V is TRBV10-3; D is possibly TRBD1 (5 bases). The V gene's germline CDR1 is ENHRY and CDR2 SYGVKD. There are 14 residues in the CDR3. Trimming took 3 bases from V and 7 from J, leaving 10 bases between them. The DNA of the CDR3 is TGTGCCATCAGTGATGTTCAGGGAAATTCACCCCTCCACTTT. Protein sequence: CAISDVQGNSPLHF.

Only a few counts were recorded for this clone. V and J are TRBV5-8 and TRBJ1-5; 7 nucleotides match TRBD1. The trim removed 1 base at V and 4 bases at J, leaving 5 bases unmatched. Germline V lookup: CDR1 SGHTS, CDR2 YDEGEE. The CDR3 loop spans 15 amino acids. CDR3 sequence: CASSLQGRGNQPQHF. The DNA of the CDR3 is TGTGCCAGCAGCTTGCAGGGCAGGGGGAATCAGCCCCAGCATTTT.

The chain has TRBV19 and TRBJ2-5; the match to TRBD1 covers 8 bases. The V and J ends lost 5 bases and 6 bases, in that order; junction bases with no gene match: 8. The CDR3 is 14 residues long. Germline lookup yields CDR1 LNHDA and CDR2 SQIVND (reference sequence). The CDR3 nucleotides read TGTGCCAGTAGTGCTCAAGGACAGGGTCAGACCCAGTACTTC. Translated, it gives CASSAQGQGQTQYF.

The V gene is TRBV5-1, the J gene TRBJ2-5, with 13 bases that match TRBD2. With V trimmed by 4 bases and J by 5 bases, 8 bases remained unmatched. Germline CDR1 SGHRS, CDR2 YFSETQ. The CDR3 is 16 amino acids. DNA of the CDR3: TGCGCCAGCAGCCCGAGGACTAGCGGGGGAGGTGAGACCCAGTACTTC. Encoded protein: CASSPRTSGGGETQYF.

This clone was recorded once. The genes are TRBV3-1 (or the pseudogene TRBV3-2) and TRBJ2-5; the D gene is possibly TRBD2 (6 bases). The CDR3 spans 12 residues. The V gene lost 7 bases and the J gene lost 7 bases, with 13 bases spanning the gap. Germline V gene lookup returns CDR1 LGHDT and CDR2 YNNKEL (reference sequence). The CDR3 nucleotides read TGTGCCAGCACCCACTCGCGGGGGACCCAGTACTTC. This translates into CASTHSRGTQYF.

This clone was observed once. The chain links TRBV12-3 or TRBV12-4 to TRBJ1-2; possibly TRBD1 for D (6 bases). CDR3 length equals 13 residues. Between the trimmed V and J ends, which lost 5 bases and 2 bases, there was a span of 9 bases. For the CDR3, the DNA is TGTGCCAGCAGTGTCGACAGGAACTATGGCTACACCTTC. Protein: CASSVDRNYGYTF.

The rearrangement uses TRBV2 and TRBJ2-4; possibly TRBD1 for D (5 bases). The germline V and J ends were trimmed by 2 bases and 1 base, with 15 bases remaining between them. Germline V lookup: CDR1 SNHLY, CDR2 FYNNEI. The CDR3 runs 17 residues. The CDR3 sequence is CASSERWQGSAKNIQYF. CDR3 in DNA: TGTGCCAGCAGTGAAAGGTGGCAGGGTAGCGCCAAAAACATTCAGTACTTC.

This clone showed up just once. The gene calls are TRBV21-1 and TRBJ2-5; TRBD1 is the table's D call and was not checked against the DNA. TRBV21-1 has pseudogene status. CDR3 length: 20 amino acids. CDR3 sequence (DNA): TGTGCCAGCAGCAAACGGATATCCGGGACAGGCGACGCATGCCAGGAGACCCAGTACTTC. This encodes CASSKRISGTGDACQETQYF.

V is TRBV25-1 and J is TRBJ2-3; the D gene is possibly TRBD2 (5 bases). Trimming stripped 6 bases from V and 2 bases from J, with 15 bases between. CDR3 length: 15 residues. Germline values: CDR1 MGHDK, CDR2 SYGVNS. DNA for the CDR3: TGTGCCAGCAGGGGCGGATCGGGGTACACAGATACGCAGTATTTT. Encoded protein: CASRGGSGYTDTQYF.